A single sample gave rise to the 30 T cell receptor beta chains below, sequenced in a study of T-cell reconstitution after alpha-beta-depleted transplantation in children. Using unique molecular identifiers, the investigators prepared the TCRbeta library. TCRdb reprocessed the PCR reads with MiXCR, giving one entry per CDR3 protein. The table has around 960,000 distinct CDR3 sequences, roughly 29% seen once. The sample was PBMCs, mostly from graft donor cells, taken 360 days after TCRalphabeta/CD19-depleted stem cell transplant. The receptors shown here come from a boy under three years old who had a stem cell transplant for SCID, so the T cells may come from the graft donor.

This chain connects TRBV27 to TRBJ1-5; TRBD1 is a possible D gene (6 bases). Germline V gene lookup returns CDR1 MNHEY and CDR2 SMNVEV (reference sequence). This CDR3 is built from 13 residues. Trimming left V 6 bases short and J 6 bases short, with 12 bases between. DNA for the CDR3: TGTGCCAGCAGCGCAGGGGTGGGTCAGCCCCAGCATTTT. Translation: CASSAGVGQPQHF.

This clonotype occurred a few times. The chain combines TRBV12-3 or TRBV12-4 with TRBJ2-2, with D uncertain. Between the trimmed V and J ends, which lost 6 bases and 2 bases, there was a span of 25 bases. The CDR3 is made up of 19 amino acids. The CDR3 here is CASRIRKFPNRFNTGELFF. CDR3 bases: TGTGCCAGCAGAATTCGAAAGTTCCCGAACAGATTTAACACCGGGGAGCTGTTTTTT.

This clonotype was seen only a few times. The V and J genes are TRBV6-1 and TRBJ1-1, with D possibly being TRBD1 (5 bases). This CDR3 has 13 amino acids. Germline CDR1 is MNHNS and CDR2 is SASEGT. The ends were cut back, 4 bases at V and 11 bases at J, with 17 bases in the middle. CDR3 sequence: CASSGTGHTTAFF. The CDR3 DNA reads as TGTGCCAGCAGTGGCACAGGACACACGACGGCTTTCTTT.

This clonotype was observed at least ten times. This chain uses TRBV7-9 with TRBJ1-1, with D uncertain. CDR3 length: 12 residues. Trimming stripped 6 bases from V and 4 bases from J, with 9 bases between. CDR1 SEHNR and CDR2 FQNEAQ come from the germline V gene (reference sequence). CDR3 bases: TGTGCCAGCAGTTTACCAGGCACTGAAGCTTTCTTT. This encodes CASSLPGTEAFF.

The J gene is TRBJ1-2, the V gene TRBV20-1, with a possible D match to TRBD1 (6 bases). The CDR3 contains 14 residues. Germline V gives CDR1 DFQATT, CDR2 SNEGSKA (reference sequence). Trimming cost V 2 bases and J 3 bases, with 13 bases left between them. CDR3 DNA: TGCAGTGCTAGACCGGGCCCAGGGGACTATGGCTACACCTTC. Its translation: CSARPGPGDYGYTF.

This clonotype came up many times. The genes are TRBV11-2 and TRBJ2-4, with 10 bases matching TRBD1. V lost 1 base and J lost 3; bases outside the gene matches: 3. Germline assignment: CDR1 SGHAT and CDR2 FQNNGV. The CDR3 spans 16 residues. CDR3 nucleotide sequence: TGTGCCAGCAGCTTAGTCCGGACAGGGGGCAAAAACATTCAGTACTTC. Protein: CASSLVRTGGKNIQYF.

This clonotype was seen a handful of times. The rearrangement uses TRBV10-3 and TRBJ2-3, with a tentative D call TRBD2 (6 bases). The CDR3 runs 17 residues. The V end lost 0 bases, the J end lost 1 base, and 14 bases lay between the germline ends. Germline CDR1 and CDR2: ENHRY and SYGVKD. This CDR3 reads CAISESGGGSRTDTQYF. The CDR3 DNA sequence: TGTGCCATCAGTGAGTCCGGGGGTGGATCCCGCACAGATACGCAGTATTTT.

The V gene is TRBV4-1, the J gene TRBJ1-2, with D perhaps matching TRBD1 (5 bases). There are 15 residues in the CDR3. V dropped 3 bases and J dropped 7 bases, with 18 bases sitting between them. CDR1 is MGHRA and CDR2 is YSYEKL in the germline V gene. The CDR3 region has the DNA TGCGCCAGCAGCCATTTCGAGAGGGACTCAAGTGGCTACACCTTC. This translates into CASSHFERDSSGYTF.

The rearrangement joins TRBV10-3 to TRBJ2-1, with a tentative D call TRBD2 (5 bases). The CDR3 spans 13 residues. Trimming took 7 bases from V and 5 from J, leaving 12 bases between them. Germline CDR1 and CDR2: ENHRY and SYGVKD. The CDR3 nucleotides read TGTGCCATCACGGAGGACTCTGACAATGAGCAGTTCTTC. This translates into CAITEDSDNEQFF.

V gene TRBV5-1 combines with J gene TRBJ2-2; 7 nucleotides match TRBD1. Germline CDR1 is SGHRS and CDR2 is YFSETQ. This CDR3 has 17 residues. The V segment lost 4 bases and the J segment 4 bases; nucleotides outside the gene matches: 13. The DNA for the CDR3 is TGCGCCAGCAGCCCTACCCCCGGGACAGACCGCACCGGGGAGCTGTTTTTT. It codes for CASSPTPGTDRTGELFF.

Only a few counts were recorded for this clonotype. The chain recombines TRBV5-1 with TRBJ2-2; no reliable D call. Germline V gene sequence: CDR1 SGHRS, CDR2 YFSETQ. V lost 1 base to trimming and J lost 6 bases, with 10 bases between them. This CDR3 contains 14 residues. The CDR3: CASSLREGSGELFF. The CDR3 DNA reads as TGCGCCAGCAGCTTGAGGGAAGGATCCGGGGAGCTGTTTTTT.

This chain connects TRBV20-1 to TRBJ2-7; 8 bases are a match to TRBD2. J lost 2 bases, V lost 0 bases, and 9 bases had no gene match. The CDR3 runs to 16 residues. Germline CDR1 reads DFQATT; CDR2 reads SNEGSKA (reference sequence). In DNA, the CDR3 is TGCAGTGCTAGAGATCACGGGGGGGTTTCAACCTACGAGCAGTACTTC. This codes for CSARDHGGVSTYEQYF.

A few counts support this clonotype. This chain uses TRBV29-1 with TRBJ2-2; 7 bases agree with TRBD1. The trim removed 4 bases at V and 6 bases at J, leaving 2 bases unmatched. The CDR3 is 12 amino acids. Germline-derived CDR1 and CDR2 are SQVTM and ANQGSEA. This CDR3 reads CSVGDRAGELFF. The CDR3 bases are TGCAGCGTTGGAGACAGGGCCGGGGAGCTGTTTTTT.

The sample holds a few counts of this clonotype. V is TRBV4-3 and J is TRBJ2-2; possible D gene TRBD2, 6 bases. The CDR3 has 18 amino acids. The V gene lost 0 bases and the J gene lost 2 bases, with 16 bases spanning the gap. Germline V gene data show CDR1 as LGHNA and CDR2 as YSLEER. CDR3 in DNA: TGCGCCAGCAGCCAAGACGTAGGCGGGGAGTTTAACACCGGGGAGCTGTTTTTT. This sequence encodes CASSQDVGGEFNTGELFF.

This clonotype showed up many times. J is TRBJ2-1 and V is TRBV7-2; D possibly uses TRBD1 or TRBD2 (5 bases each). The CDR3 totals 15 residues. V lost 5 bases, J lost 0 bases, and 11 bases lay in between. Germline values: CDR1 SGHTA, CDR2 FQGNSA. This CDR3 reads CASSMGPSSYNEQFF. The CDR3 bases are TGTGCCAGCAGCATGGGACCGAGCTCCTACAATGAGCAGTTCTTC.

This clonotype came up many times. The chain combines TRBV9 with TRBJ2-1; perhaps TRBD2 as D (6 bases). Trimming took off 0 bases at V and 0 bases at J, with 7 bases between the two ends. This CDR3 has 15 amino acids. Per the germline V gene, CDR1 is SGDLS and CDR2 is YYNGEE. The CDR3 is CASSVGGASYNEQFF. The DNA for the CDR3 is TGTGCCAGCAGCGTAGGCGGGGCCTCCTACAATGAGCAGTTCTTC.

V and J are TRBV20-1 and TRBJ1-2, with 7 bases aligning to TRBD1. With 5 bases clipped from V and 4 bases from J, the junction kept 13 bases outside the gene matches. The germline CDR1 and CDR2 sequences are DFQATT and SNEGSKA (reference sequence). The CDR3 is made up of 15 amino acids. The chain's CDR3 is CSAASGTVILYGYTF. CDR3 nucleotides: TGCAGTGCTGCTTCCGGGACAGTAATCCTCTATGGCTACACCTTC.

The CDR3: CASSLSPAEGGEQFF. DNA for the CDR3: TGTGCCAGCAGCTTATCACCCGCGGAGGGGGGAGAGCAGTTCTTC. This chain uses TRBV11-3 with TRBJ2-1; D possibly uses TRBD1 or TRBD2 (6 bases each). The germline V and J ends were trimmed by 2 bases and 10 bases, with 18 bases remaining between them. The CDR3 spans 15 residues. In germline, CDR1 is SGHNT, CDR2 YENEEA. Full variable domain (missing parts from reference TRBV11-3 and TRBJ2-1): EAGVVQSPRYKIIEKKQPVAFWCNPISGHNTLYWYLQNLGQGPELLIRYENEEAVDDSQLPKDRFSAERLKGVDSTLKIQPAELGDSAVYLCASSLSPAEGGEQFFGPGTRLTVL.

This clonotype occurred once. The V gene is TRBV12-5, the J gene TRBJ2-7; 8 nucleotides align to TRBD2. After removal of 5 bases from V and 3 bases from J, the junction contained 6 bases not matched to a gene. Germline V gene lookup returns CDR1 LGHNT and CDR2 FRNRAP. The CDR3 runs to 14 residues. In nucleotides, the CDR3 is TGTGCTAGTGGTCCTCGGGGGGGTGGCTACGAGCAGTACTTC. This gives the protein CASGPRGGGYEQYF.

This chain links TRBV6-5 with TRBJ1-2; the D gene is possibly TRBD1 (5 bases). The CDR3 consists of 14 residues. Germline CDR1 MNHEY, CDR2 SVGAGI. V was pared by 5 bases and J by 0 bases, with 10 bases between. In nucleotides, the CDR3 is TGTGCCAGCAGTAGGGACGGAGCTAACTATGGCTACACCTTC. Translating gives CASSRDGANYGYTF.

The gene calls are TRBV6-5 and TRBJ2-7; 9 bases line up with TRBD1. This CDR3 spans 12 amino acids. Germline V gene sequence: CDR1 MNHEY, CDR2 SVGAGI. J lost 12 bases, V lost 6 bases, and 9 bases had no gene match. The CDR3 DNA reads TGTGCCAGCAGCCGGACAGGGGAAGGGCGGTACTTC. This gives the protein CASSRTGEGRYF.

This clonotype was recorded a few times. The chain employs TRBV5-1 and TRBJ1-1; D uncertain. V was trimmed by 4 bases and J by 0 bases, leaving 13 bases between them. The CDR3 is made up of 15 amino acids. CDR1 is SGHRS and CDR2 is YFSETQ in the germline V gene. The CDR3 DNA sequence: TGCGCCAGCAGCGTGGAGAGGATCATGAACACTGAAGCTTTCTTT. Protein product: CASSVERIMNTEAFF.

This clonotype occurred a few times. The chain employs TRBV5-6 and TRBJ2-1, with D possibly TRBD1 on 6 matching bases. Trimming left V 4 bases short and J 2 bases short, with 16 bases between. The CDR3 is 16 amino acids. Germline values: CDR1 SGHDT, CDR2 YYEEEE. The DNA of the CDR3 is TGTGCCAGCAGCCCAACCGGGACACAGACCTACAATGAGCAGTTCTTC. It yields the protein CASSPTGTQTYNEQFF.

The chain links TRBV20-1 to TRBJ2-3; D is uncertain. The germline gives CDR1 DFQATT, CDR2 SNEGSKA (reference sequence). With 7 bases removed from V and 4 bases from J, the gap between germline ends came to 6 bases. This CDR3 region has 10 residues. CDR3: CSEEADTQYF. CDR3 sequence (DNA): TGCAGTGAAGAGGCAGATACGCAGTATTTT.

The chain is built from TRBV27 and TRBJ1-2; D remains unclear. CDR3 length: 13 amino acids. V was cut by 8 bases and J by 2 bases, with 12 bases left in between. CDR1 is MNHEY, CDR2 SMNVEV, per germline (reference sequence). CDR3 in DNA: TGTGCCAGCCGAGCCTTCCGGAACTATGGCTACACCTTC. Encoded protein: CASRAFRNYGYTF.

The chain is built from TRBV19 and TRBJ1-6; D is possibly TRBD1 (5 bases). The V end lost 2 bases, the J end lost 7 bases, and 12 bases lay between the germline ends. Germline V lookup: CDR1 LNHDA, CDR2 SQIVND (reference sequence). This CDR3 comprises 15 residues. The CDR3 reads CASSIWGDGNSPLHF. In nucleotides, the CDR3 is TGTGCCAGTAGTATATGGGGGGACGGGAATTCACCCCTCCACTTT.

There are a few counts of this clonotype. The chain couples TRBV20-1 to TRBJ2-3; 9 bases are shared with TRBD2. The J segment lost 4 bases and the V segment lost 0 bases, leaving 8 bases of the junction unmatched. Germline CDR1 reads DFQATT; CDR2 reads SNEGSKA (reference sequence). CDR3 length equals 16 residues. DNA for the CDR3: TGCAGTGCTAGAGACCTCGCGGGGGGGCCTCCAGATACGCAGTATTTT. Protein: CSARDLAGGPPDTQYF.

The chain has TRBV12-3 or TRBV12-4 and TRBJ2-7; 10 positions agree with TRBD2. The CDR3 sequence is 13 residues long. With V trimmed by 8 bases and J by 7 bases, 8 bases remained unmatched. The CDR3 DNA reads TGTGCCAGCGCGGAGCGGGGGGGCCGAGAGCAGTACTTC. Translation gives CASAERGGREQYF.

This clonotype was counted many times. The V and J genes are TRBV12-3 or TRBV12-4 and TRBJ2-3; TRBD1 matches 8 bases. The CDR3 has 14 residues. J lost 1 base, V lost 5 bases, and 2 bases had no gene match. CDR3 sequence (DNA): TGTGCCAGCAGTCCGGGACAGGGCACAGATACGCAGTATTTT. Translation: CASSPGQGTDTQYF.

This clonotype turned up a few times. The chain employs TRBV15 and TRBJ2-1; D is perhaps TRBD1 or TRBD2 (6 bases each). The CDR3 is 15 residues long. Germline V gene data show CDR1 as LNHNV and CDR2 as YYDKDF (reference sequence). V was shortened by 0 bases and J by 7 bases, with 13 bases between the two germline ends. For the CDR3, the DNA is TGTGCCACCAGCAGAGATAGGGGGGCGGGTAATGAGCAGTTCTTC. Translated, it gives CATSRDRGAGNEQFF.